The rows below give T cell receptor beta chains drawn from one sample of a study of graft-versus-host responses after intestinal transplantation. These receptors are not linked to any known antigen. TCRdb's table, derived via immunoSEQ multiplex PCR, lists solely in-frame clones and lacks some. The data contain about 81,000 clones, about 89% of them seen just once; the ten biggest clones take up approximately 0.35%. The sample in question was unstimulated CD4+ T cells sorted from spleen or lymph node cells, obtained before intestinal transplant. The origin of the receptors is a human donor who received an intestinal transplant. CDR3s include the opening cysteine and the closing phenylalanine or tryptophan. Fields, in order: D gene, J gene, clone size, V gene, CDR3 protein, CDR3 DNA. A D gene is named only where the DNA matches it firmly. Expanded clones get a size class; other rows say once, few or many, or leave the size out.

TRBD2,TRBJ2-7,-,TRBV2,CASSEAGGTSGRRSYEQYF,TGTGCCAGCAGTGAAGCGGGAGGGACTAGCGGGAGAAGGTCCTACGAGCAGTACTTC
-,TRBJ1-2,-,TRBV12-5,CASGLVGRNYGYTF,TGTGCTAGTGGTTTGGTAGGCAGGAACTATGGCTACACCTTC
-,TRBJ2-3,-,TRBV5-6,CASSLAPRGGDTQYF,TGTGCCAGCAGCTTGGCGCCCCGCGGCGGCGATACGCAGTATTTT
TRBD2,TRBJ2-7,-,TRBV29-1,CSVSAGTSGDLYEQYF,TGCAGCGTTAGCGCCGGGACTAGCGGTGACCTCTACGAGCAGTACTTC
TRBD1,TRBJ2-2,-,TRBV9,CASSGTGGPGELFF,TGTGCCAGCAGCGGGACAGGGGGCCCCGGGGAGCTGTTTTTT
-,TRBJ2-6,once,TRBV6-5,CASTGGAGANVLTF,TGTGCCAGCACGGGGGGCGCTGGGGCCAACGTCCTGACTTTC
-,TRBJ1-1,once,TRBV19,CASHGLGWVDTEAFF,TGTGCCAGCCACGGACTGGGATGGGTTGACACTGAAGCTTTCTTT
-,TRBJ2-3,-,TRBV5-1,CASRWTVTDTQYF,TGCGCCAGCAGGTGGACAGTCACAGATACGCAGTATTTT
TRBD1,TRBJ1-3,-,TRBV6-6,CASSHDRDPGNTIYF,TGTGCCAGCAGTCACGACAGGGATCCTGGAAACACCATATATTTT
TRBD2,TRBJ2-2,-,TRBV10-2,CASSPLSGRGYTGELFF,TGCGCCAGCAGTCCCCTTAGCGGGAGAGGGTACACCGGGGAGCTGTTTTTT
TRBD1,TRBJ1-6,once,TRBV25-1,CASGDRESPLHF,TGTGCCAGCGGGGACAGGGAATCACCCCTCCACTTT
-,TRBJ2-5,-,TRBV6-5,CASSYWRSHGTQYF,TGTGCCAGCAGTTACTGGCGGTCTCACGGGACCCAGTACTTC
TRBD2,TRBJ2-7,-,TRBV5-4,CASSPGTSGYEQYF,TGTGCCAGCAGCCCAGGGACTAGCGGTTACGAGCAGTACTTC
TRBD2,TRBJ2-7,-,TRBV7-2,CASSLGGTSGGSYEQYF,TGTGCCAGCAGCTTAGGTGGGACTAGCGGGGGATCCTACGAGCAGTACTTC
-,TRBJ1-4,-,TRBV29-1,CSVQGPTNEKLFF,TGCAGCGTACAGGGACCAACTAATGAAAAACTGTTTTTT
TRBD1,TRBJ2-2,-,TRBV6-5,CASRWDRVDTGELFF,TGTGCCAGCAGGTGGGACAGGGTAGACACCGGGGAGCTGTTTTTT
-,TRBJ1-1,-,TRBV4-2,CASRPPTASHTEAFF,TGTGCCAGCAGACCCCCTACAGCCTCCCACACTGAAGCTTTCTTT
TRBD2,TRBJ2-1,once,TRBV5-6,CASSSLAGGLNEQFF,TGTGCCAGCAGCTCCTTAGCGGGAGGCCTCAATGAGCAGTTCTTC
-,TRBJ2-5,-,TRBV5-1,CASSLGSGETQYF,TGCGCCAGCAGCTTAGGGTCGGGGGAGACCCAGTACTTC
-,TRBJ1-1,-,TRBV5-1,CASSLTPNTEAFF,TGCGCCAGCAGCTTAACACCGAACACTGAAGCTTTCTTT
TRBD2,TRBJ2-1,-,TRBV19,CASSIDGASGAYNEQFF,TGTGCCAGTAGTATAGATGGGGCTAGCGGAGCATACAATGAGCAGTTCTTC
-,TRBJ2-1,-,TRBV15,CATSRKPANEQFF,TGTGCCACCAGCAGAAAACCCGCGAATGAGCAGTTCTTC
-,TRBJ2-4,-,TRBV30,CAWSVRGAKVVDKNIQYF,TGTGCCTGGAGTGTCCGGGGGGCGAAAGTCGTAGACAAAAACATTCAGTACTTC
-,TRBJ2-7,few,TRBV28,CASSLPSVVSEQYF,TGTGCCAGCAGTTTGCCCAGCGTGGTTAGCGAGCAGTACTTC
TRBD2,TRBJ2-5,-,TRBV27,CASSPRLAGGVPGETQYF,TGTGCCAGCAGTCCCCGACTAGCGGGGGGGGTACCGGGAGAGACCCAGTACTTC
-,TRBJ2-5,-,TRBV6-1,CATSPSIGGQETQYF,TGTGCCACCTCGCCCTCTATCGGGGGCCAAGAGACCCAGTACTTC
TRBD1,TRBJ2-7,-,TRBV7-2,CASSLRTGAGYEQYF,TGTGCCAGCAGCCTACGGACAGGGGCGGGCTACGAGCAGTACTTC
TRBD1,TRBJ1-5,-,TRBV6-5,CASRQGASEPQHF,TGTGCCAGCAGACAGGGGGCAAGTGAGCCCCAGCATTTT
TRBD2,TRBJ2-3,-,TRBV2,CASSGAGGLAGADTQYF,TGTGCCAGCAGTGGGGCCGGAGGGTTGGCGGGGGCAGATACGCAGTATTTT
-,TRBJ2-5,once,TRBV10-1,CASSESRQGQETQYF,TGCGCCAGCAGTGAGTCTCGGCAGGGCCAAGAGACCCAGTACTTC
-,TRBJ1-3,-,TRBV9,CASSVGGPNSGNTIYF,TGTGCCAGCAGCGTAGGAGGGCCTAACTCTGGAAACACCATATATTTT
-,TRBJ1-3,once,TRBV7-2,CASSLDQKNTIYF,TGTGCCAGCAGCTTAGATCAGAAGAACACCATATATTTT
-,TRBJ1-1,-,TRBV5-6,CASSRQGKSTEAFF,TGTGCCAGCAGCAGACAAGGTAAGAGCACTGAAGCTTTCTTT
-,TRBJ2-2,-,TRBV4-1,CASSQDWGRELFF,TGCGCCAGCAGCCAAGATTGGGGCAGGGAGCTGTTTTTT
TRBD1,TRBJ2-5,-,TRBV5-1,CASSLGRGIGETQYF,TGCGCCAGCAGCTTAGGCAGGGGGATTGGAGAGACCCAGTACTTC
TRBD2,TRBJ2-7,-,TRBV5-1,CASSAGLAGGRYEQYF,TGCGCCAGCAGCGCGGGACTAGCGGGGGGAAGGTACGAGCAGTACTTC
-,TRBJ1-1,-,TRBV11-2,CASSLEGRMNTEAFF,TGTGCCAGCAGCTTGGAGGGGAGGATGAACACTGAAGCTTTCTTT
TRBD2,TRBJ2-2,-,TRBV5-5,CASSLLLGGGPYTGELFF,TGTGCCAGCAGCTTGTTGCTCGGGGGGGGGCCTTACACCGGGGAGCTGTTTTTT
TRBD1,TRBJ2-7,-,TRBV5-4,CASSFNRGPSYEQYF,TGTGCCAGCAGCTTCAACAGGGGGCCCTCCTACGAGCAGTACTTC
TRBD1,TRBJ1-1,-,TRBV4-2,CASSQGQGGTEAFF,TGTGCCAGCAGCCAGGGACAGGGGGGCACTGAAGCTTTCTTT